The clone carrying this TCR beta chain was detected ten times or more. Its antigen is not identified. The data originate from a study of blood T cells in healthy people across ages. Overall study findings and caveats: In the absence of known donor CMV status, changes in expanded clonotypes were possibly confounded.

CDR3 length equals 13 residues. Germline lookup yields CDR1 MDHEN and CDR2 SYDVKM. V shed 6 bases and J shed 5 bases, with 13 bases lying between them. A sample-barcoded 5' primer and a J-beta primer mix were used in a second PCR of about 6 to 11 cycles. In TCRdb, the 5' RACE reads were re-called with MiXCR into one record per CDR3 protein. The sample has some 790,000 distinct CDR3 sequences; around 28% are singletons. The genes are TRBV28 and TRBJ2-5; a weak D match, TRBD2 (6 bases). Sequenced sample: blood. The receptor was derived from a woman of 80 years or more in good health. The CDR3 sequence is CASSSPGRETQYF. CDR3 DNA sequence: TGTGCCAGCAGCTCCCCGGGGAGGGAGACCCAGTACTTC.